A single count supports the clone carrying this T cell receptor (beta chain). Trimming pared 1 base from V and 5 bases from J, leaving 15 bases between. Germline values: CDR1 LGHNA, CDR2 YSLEER. The length of the CDR3 is 15 residues. Seattle enrolled patients during active infection and tracked them longitudinally. This sample is part of a study of blood T cell repertoires in COVID-19. Profiled with immunoSEQ multiplex PCR; TCRdb holds only in-frame clones, not every one. The sample shows some 300,000 clones, 85% to 90% of them seen only once. The source is a woman in her thirties or forties with COVID-19, enrolled during active disease. V and J are TRBV4-3 and TRBJ2-7, with D tentatively TRBD1 (6 bases). What was sequenced was peripheral blood. The chain's CDR3 is CASSQGHRVNHEQYF. For the CDR3, the DNA is TGCGCCAGCAGCCAAGGGCACAGGGTCAACCACGAGCAGTACTTC.